These 25 T cell receptor beta chains were sequenced from one sample in a study of T cell responses to AZD1222 COVID-19 vaccine. The method was immunoSEQ multiplex PCR; TCRdb's version includes in-frame clones alone and lacks a portion of them. The sample consists of some 92,000 clones, approximately 90% of them appearing once. The sample consisted of peripheral blood, taken on day 0 of AZD1222 vaccination. These receptors were collected from an adult in good health.

The J gene is TRBJ1-1, the V gene TRBV12-3 or TRBV12-4; D is unresolved. The CDR3 consists of 12 residues. V lost 5 bases and J lost 5, with 9 bases in between. CDR3 residues: CASSTEQTEAFF. CDR3 DNA: TGTGCCAGCAGTACGGAGCAGACTGAAGCTTTCTTT.

For this clone: The sample carries other DNA sequences with the same CDR3. This chain links TRBV3-1 (or the pseudogene TRBV3-2) with TRBJ1-1, with 8 bases matching TRBD1. CDR1 LGHDT and CDR2 YNNKEL come from the germline V gene (reference sequence). The CDR3 has 15 residues. V shed 1 base, J shed 1 base, and the junction held 2 bases outside the gene matches. CDR3 sequence: CASSQAGQGNTEAFF. DNA for the CDR3: TGTGCCAGCAGCCAAGCTGGACAGGGGAACACTGAAGCTTTCTTT.

The chain employs TRBV2 and TRBJ1-5, with a possible D match to TRBD1 (5 bases). Trimming left V 6 bases short and J 3 bases short, with 12 bases between. The CDR3 consists of 14 residues. Germline CDR1 reads SNHLY; CDR2 reads FYNNEI. DNA of the CDR3: TGTGCCAGCAGGGAGGGACGGAACAATCAGCCCCAGCATTTT. The encoded protein is CASREGRNNQPQHF.

The chain links TRBV6-5 to TRBJ2-7, with 7 bases that match TRBD2. CDR1 is MNHEY and CDR2 is SVGAGI in the germline V gene. The CDR3 loop spans 15 amino acids. V was clipped by 0 bases and J by 2 bases; unmatched bases: 4. CDR3: CASSYSGGFAYEQYF. The CDR3 DNA sequence: TGTGCCAGCAGTTACTCGGGAGGGTTTGCCTACGAGCAGTACTTC.

The chain joins TRBV6-5 to TRBJ1-1; D perhaps matches TRBD1 (5 bases). V was shortened by 4 bases and J by 1 base, with 16 bases between the two germline ends. The CDR3 has 16 amino acids. Germline V gene lookup returns CDR1 MNHEY and CDR2 SVGAGI. The DNA for the CDR3 is TGTGCCAGCAGTTGGGACTCTCGAGATTCGAACACTGAAGCTTTCTTT. Amino acids: CASSWDSRDSNTEAFF.

Notes on this clone: One junction end does not reproduce the germline sequence, and a read error may be involved. The rearrangement links TRBV7-4 to TRBJ2-7; D gene ambiguous. Germline-derived CDR1 and CDR2 are SGHVT and SQSDAQ. This CDR3 is 9 amino acids long. CDR3 in DNA: TGTGCCAGCCCTCCGGACCCTAGATTC. It translates to CASPPDPRF.

V and J are TRBV6-5 and TRBJ1-1; 10 bases are shared with TRBD1. V lost 7 bases and J lost 10; bases outside the gene matches: 12. CDR1 is MNHEY and CDR2 is SVGAGI in the germline V gene. There are 14 residues in the CDR3. The DNA for the CDR3 is TGTGCCAGCACCTTCGGGACAGGGGATCTATCAGCTTTCTTT. Translated: CASTFGTGDLSAFF.

The J gene is TRBJ2-1, the V gene TRBV3-1 (or the pseudogene TRBV3-2), with TRBD1 as a possible D gene (6 bases). The germline V gene encodes CDR1 LGHDT and CDR2 YNNKEL (reference sequence). The V gene lost 0 bases and the J gene lost 3 bases, with 15 bases spanning the gap. CDR3 size: 17 residues. CDR3 in DNA: TGTGCCAGCAGCCAAGATGAAACAGGGTCCTACTACAATGAGCAGTTCTTC. Translated: CASSQDETGSYYNEQFF.

This clone was observed a few times. The rearrangement uses TRBV4-2 and TRBJ1-3; no definite D call. This CDR3 contains 18 residues. The V gene's germline CDR1 is LGHNA and CDR2 YNFKEQ. The ends were cut back, 0 bases at V and 1 base at J, with 16 bases in the middle. The CDR3 region is CASSQDVSGPGSGNTIYF. The CDR3 DNA sequence: TGTGCCAGCAGCCAAGATGTATCAGGTCCAGGATCTGGAAACACCATATATTTT.

This clone occurred a few times. This CDR3 is CASSPMTEFNSPLHF. The CDR3 region has the DNA TGTGCCAGCAGCCCAATGACAGAATTTAATTCACCCCTCCACTTT. This chain links TRBV9 with TRBJ1-6; maybe TRBD1 (5 bases). This CDR3 has 15 amino acids. Germline CDR1 and CDR2: SGDLS and YYNGEE. V shed 4 bases and J shed 6 bases, with 14 bases lying between them.

The genes are TRBV9 and TRBJ2-7; D might be TRBD1 (6 bases). With 0 bases removed from V and 1 base from J, the gap between germline ends came to 11 bases. The CDR3 runs to 15 residues. Germline lookup yields CDR1 SGDLS and CDR2 YYNGEE. CDR3 in amino acids: CASSVAGTHSYEQYF. In DNA, the CDR3 is TGTGCCAGCAGCGTAGCCGGGACACATTCCTACGAGCAGTACTTC.

The gene calls are TRBV19 and TRBJ1-2, with TRBD1 matching over 11 bases. The length of the CDR3 is 14 residues. The V segment lost 4 bases and the J segment 6 bases; nucleotides outside the gene matches: 4. CDR1 is LNHDA and CDR2 is SQIVND in the germline V gene (reference sequence). The CDR3 sequence: CASSRDRGSDGYTF. The CDR3 nucleotides read TGTGCCAGTAGTAGGGACAGGGGGTCGGATGGCTACACCTTC.

The chain has TRBV9 and TRBJ2-7; 9 bases fit TRBD1. The CDR3 spans 14 residues. The germline CDR1 and CDR2 sequences are SGDLS and YYNGEE. J was trimmed by 2 bases and V by 6 bases; bases with no gene match: 6. The CDR3 DNA sequence: TGTGCCAGCACCCCGGGACAGGGACCCTACGAGCAGTACTTC. Translating it yields CASTPGQGPYEQYF.

The rearrangement uses TRBV18 and TRBJ2-1, with a tentative D call TRBD1 (6 bases). Between the trimmed V and J ends, which lost 4 bases and 7 bases, there was a span of 17 bases. From germline, CDR1 is KGHSH and CDR2 LQKENI. The CDR3 length is 15 residues. CDR3 amino acids: CASSLEQGGLNEQFF. As DNA, the CDR3 is TGTGCCAGCTCACTAGAACAGGGCGGTTTGAATGAGCAGTTCTTC.

This sequence joins TRBV2 and TRBJ2-7, with a tentative D call TRBD2 (5 bases). The V end was cut by 8 bases, the J end by 0 bases, with 8 bases between. CDR1 is SNHLY and CDR2 is FYNNEI in the germline V gene. The CDR3 extends over 12 amino acids. In DNA form, the CDR3 reads TGTGCCAGCGCCCGGGGCTCCTACGAGCAGTACTTC. Encoded protein: CASARGSYEQYF.

This chain connects TRBV4-1 to TRBJ2-2; D assignment may be TRBD1 or TRBD2 (5 bases each). The CDR3 is 16 amino acids. Trimming took 1 base from V and 6 from J, leaving 15 bases between them. Germline V gene sequence: CDR1 MGHRA, CDR2 YSYEKL. The CDR3 DNA reads TGCGCCAGCAGCCAAGTCGGACGAGGGGCGGCCGGGGAGCTGTTTTTT. Translating gives CASSQVGRGAAGELFF.

The chain employs TRBV7-6 and TRBJ2-1; D remains ambiguous. V was trimmed by 5 bases and J by 3 bases, leaving 17 bases between them. Germline V gene sequence: CDR1 SGHVS, CDR2 FNYEAQ. The CDR3 runs 16 residues. This CDR3 reads CASSQSLGLDYNEQFF. The DNA for the CDR3 is TGTGCCAGCAGCCAAAGCCTGGGCCTGGACTACAATGAGCAGTTCTTC.

This chain joins TRBV10-1 and TRBJ1-5, with D possibly matching TRBD1 (5 bases). CDR1 and CDR2 (germline): WNHNN, SYGVQD (reference sequence). The CDR3 has 14 residues. The V end lost 0 bases, the J end lost 9 bases, and 12 bases lay between the germline ends. In DNA form, the CDR3 reads TGCGCCAGCAGTGAGTCGGAGGGGAAACGGCCCCAGCATTTT. This gives the protein CASSESEGKRPQHF.

The chain links TRBV3-1 (or the pseudogene TRBV3-2) to TRBJ1-1; D is perhaps TRBD1 (5 bases). This CDR3 is built from 13 residues. Per the germline V gene, CDR1 is LGHDT and CDR2 is YNNKEL (reference sequence). Trimming removed 7 bases from V and 6 bases from J, with 15 bases in between. This CDR3 reads CASNSPTGAEAFF. CDR3 nucleotides: TGTGCCAGCAACTCCCCGACGGGGGCTGAAGCTTTCTTT.

V gene TRBV11-2 combines with J gene TRBJ1-1; D may be TRBD1 (5 bases). Germline CDR1 and CDR2: SGHAT and FQNNGV. This CDR3 region has 17 residues. V was trimmed by 1 base and J by 4 bases, leaving 19 bases between them. CDR3: CASSLGGGRRDGTEAFF. The CDR3 bases are TGTGCCAGCAGCTTAGGGGGCGGTCGGAGGGATGGCACTGAAGCTTTCTTT.

This chain uses TRBV10-3 with TRBJ2-2, with no clear D. Trimming cost V 1 base and J 1 base, with 7 bases left between them. The CDR3 sequence is 15 residues long. Germline CDR1 reads ENHRY; CDR2 reads SYGVKD. The CDR3 reads CAISEWAGNTGELFF. CDR3 in DNA: TGTGCCATCAGTGAGTGGGCAGGGAACACCGGGGAGCTGTTTTTT.

V usage is TRBV30 and J usage is TRBJ2-1; no clear D gene. The CDR3 is 14 amino acids. Germline V gives CDR1 GTSNPN, CDR2 SVGIG (reference sequence). Trimming took 0 bases from V and 8 from J, leaving 14 bases between them. CDR3 sequence (DNA): TGTGCCTGGAGTGTTGGATTTGGTACCGATGAGCAGTTCTTC. Translated, it gives CAWSVGFGTDEQFF.

This sequence joins TRBV2 and TRBJ2-2; 9 positions match TRBD1. CDR1 is SNHLY and CDR2 is FYNNEI in the germline V gene. The CDR3 loop spans 15 amino acids. Unmatched junction bases numbered 2, after V lost 4 bases and J lost 2 bases. The CDR3 is CASSGTGENTGELFF. The CDR3, as DNA: TGTGCCAGCAGTGGGACAGGGGAAAACACCGGGGAGCTGTTTTTT.

This clone is a singleton in its sample. This chain links TRBV9 with TRBJ1-3; 7 nucleotides align to TRBD1. Germline V gene lookup returns CDR1 SGDLS and CDR2 YYNGEE. CDR3 size: 14 residues. Trimming took 4 bases from V and 9 from J; bases not matched to a gene: 10. In DNA form, the CDR3 reads TGTGCCAGCAGCCCCCGGCCAGGGGGAGGCACCATATATTTT. This sequence encodes CASSPRPGGGTIYF.

This sequence joins TRBV5-6 and TRBJ1-4, with TRBD1 as a possible D gene (5 bases). Trimming removed 5 bases at V and 7 bases at J, with 18 bases between. This CDR3 spans 15 amino acids. Per germline, CDR1 SGHDT and CDR2 YYEEEE. The CDR3 DNA reads as TGTGCCAGCAGTACTCAAGGGACCCTTAGTGAAAAACTGTTTTTT. This codes for CASSTQGTLSEKLFF. Full variable domain (outside the CDR3, taken from reference TRBV5-6 and TRBJ1-4): DAGVTQSPTHLIKTRGQQVTLRCSPKSGHDTVSWYQQALGQGPQFIFQYYEEEERQRGNFPDRFSGHQFPNYSSELNVNALLLGDSALYLCASSTQGTLSEKLFFGSGTQLSVL.